The rows below give T cell receptor beta chains drawn from one sample of a study of shared clonotypes between healthy human individuals. The data were produced by immunoSEQ multiplex PCR, yet TCRdb's version contains in-frame clones alone and is incomplete. The sample lists 330,000 or so clones, around 70% seen once, with 8.5% to 12% in the top ten. The specimen was memory CD4+ T cells sorted from blood. The receptors here all came from a man younger than 45 in good health. The CDR3 runs from the conserved cysteine through the conserved F or W. A D gene is named only where the DNA matches it firmly. Clone size is shown for a subset of rows, as once, few, many or a class of expanded clone.

d_gene: -; abundance: -; v_gene: TRBV20-1; j_gene: TRBJ2-7; len: 11; CDR3nt: TGCAGTGCTAGAGCATTCCCCGAGCAGTACTTC; CDR3aa: CSARAFPEQYF
d_gene: TRBD2; abundance: -; v_gene: TRBV7-2; j_gene: TRBJ2-1; len: 16; CDR3nt: TGTGCCAGCAGCTTAGGGTCGGCTAGCGGATACAATGAGCAGTTCTTC; CDR3aa: CASSLGSASGYNEQFF
d_gene: TRBD2; abundance: -; v_gene: TRBV7-2; j_gene: TRBJ2-1; len: 14; CDR3nt: TGTGCCAGTGGAGCGGGAGCTTCCTACAATGAGCAGTTCTTC; CDR3aa: CASGAGASYNEQFF
d_gene: -; abundance: many; v_gene: TRBV29-1; j_gene: TRBJ2-1; len: 13; CDR3nt: TGCAGCGTTCTCCGGGACTCCGGGGATGAGCAGTTCTTC; CDR3aa: CSVLRDSGDEQFF
d_gene: -; abundance: -; v_gene: TRBV5-4; j_gene: TRBJ2-6; len: 14; CDR3nt: TGTGCCAGCACGGAGTACTCTGGGGCCAACGTCCTGACTTTC; CDR3aa: CASTEYSGANVLTF
d_gene: -; abundance: -; v_gene: TRBV6-1; j_gene: TRBJ1-3; len: 15; CDR3nt: TGTGCCAGCAGTGAAAAAACTCCCCGCGGAAACACCATATATTTT; CDR3aa: CASSEKTPRGNTIYF
d_gene: -; abundance: -; v_gene: TRBV30; j_gene: TRBJ2-5; len: 13; CDR3nt: TGTGCCTGGATAGCTAGCGCCCAAGAGACCCAGTACTTC; CDR3aa: CAWIASAQETQYF
d_gene: -; abundance: many; v_gene: TRBV5-1; j_gene: TRBJ1-4; len: 13; CDR3nt: TGCGCCAGCAGCCCGCAGCAGAATGAAAAACTGTTTTTT; CDR3aa: CASSPQQNEKLFF
d_gene: -; abundance: -; v_gene: TRBV5-1; j_gene: TRBJ1-3; len: 16; CDR3nt: TGCGCCAGCAGCTTGTCTGAGACAGTGTCTGGAAACACCATATATTTT; CDR3aa: CASSLSETVSGNTIYF
d_gene: TRBD2; abundance: -; v_gene: TRBV19; j_gene: TRBJ2-1; len: 21; CDR3nt: TGTGCCAGTAGTGCCCGGTGGACAGGGGAAGAGACTAGCGGGAGGATTAATGAGCAGTTCTTC; CDR3aa: CASSARWTGEETSGRINEQFF
d_gene: -; abundance: -; v_gene: TRBV6-6; j_gene: TRBJ2-1; len: 11; CDR3nt: TGTGCCAGCAGCGCCGAATCGTGTCAGTTCTTC; CDR3aa: CASSAESCQFF
d_gene: TRBD2; abundance: -; v_gene: TRBV7-4; j_gene: TRBJ2-2; len: 14; CDR3nt: TGTGCCAGCAGGGTAGCGGGGCCCACCGGGGAGCTGTTTTTT; CDR3aa: CASRVAGPTGELFF
d_gene: -; abundance: -; v_gene: TRBV5-1; j_gene: TRBJ2-5; len: 14; CDR3nt: TGCGCCAGCAACCCTAGAGAAGACGTGGGGACCCAGTACTTC; CDR3aa: CASNPREDVGTQYF
d_gene: -; abundance: -; v_gene: TRBV11-3; j_gene: TRBJ2-1; len: 17; CDR3nt: TGTGCCAGCAGCTTAGACTTCCCGTCAGCGCTCGCCAATGAGCAGTTCTTC; CDR3aa: CASSLDFPSALANEQFF
d_gene: -; abundance: -; v_gene: TRBV29-1; j_gene: TRBJ1-1; len: 12; CDR3nt: TGCAGCGTCAGGGAAGGCGGCACTGAAGCTTTCTTT; CDR3aa: CSVREGGTEAFF
d_gene: -; abundance: once; v_gene: TRBV7-9; j_gene: TRBJ1-1; len: 14; CDR3nt: TGTGCCAGCAGCCTACAGCAGGTCGACACTGAAGCTTTCTTT; CDR3aa: CASSLQQVDTEAFF
d_gene: -; abundance: -; v_gene: TRBV6-1; j_gene: TRBJ2-7; len: 15; CDR3nt: TGTGCCAGCAGCGACGTATCTCGGGTTGTTTACGAGCAGTACTTC; CDR3aa: CASSDVSRVVYEQYF
d_gene: -; abundance: -; v_gene: TRBV28; j_gene: TRBJ2-1; len: 15; CDR3nt: TGTGCCATCCAAGGGGGGGCTTCTCACCTCAATGAGCAGTTCTTC; CDR3aa: CAIQGGASHLNEQFF
d_gene: -; abundance: -; v_gene: TRBV5-8; j_gene: TRBJ1-2; len: 14; CDR3nt: TGTGCCAGCAGCTCGGACAGTCTAAACTATGGCTACACCTTC; CDR3aa: CASSSDSLNYGYTF
d_gene: -; abundance: -; v_gene: TRBV19; j_gene: TRBJ2-5; len: 14; CDR3nt: TGTGCCAGTAGGAAGACAGGAATGGAAGAGACCCAGTACTTC; CDR3aa: CASRKTGMEETQYF
d_gene: TRBD1; abundance: -; v_gene: TRBV2; j_gene: TRBJ1-3; len: 14; CDR3nt: TGTGCCAGCAGTTGGGGACAGGGTCTAAACACCATATATTTT; CDR3aa: CASSWGQGLNTIYF
d_gene: -; abundance: -; v_gene: TRBV7-2; j_gene: TRBJ1-5; len: 15; CDR3nt: TGTGCCAGCAGCTCGCAGCAGGGTTACGATCAGCCCCAGCATTTT; CDR3aa: CASSSQQGYDQPQHF
d_gene: TRBD1; abundance: -; v_gene: TRBV10-1; j_gene: TRBJ1-1; len: 17; CDR3nt: TGCGCCAGCAAAGAGTCGCAGGACAGGAATCGGAGCACTGAAGCTTTCTTT; CDR3aa: CASKESQDRNRSTEAFF
d_gene: TRBD1; abundance: -; v_gene: TRBV6-6; j_gene: TRBJ1-2; len: 14; CDR3nt: TGTGCCAGCACCCTCCCCTCGCAGGGGGATGGCTACACCTTC; CDR3aa: CASTLPSQGDGYTF
d_gene: -; abundance: -; v_gene: TRBV6-1; j_gene: TRBJ2-5; len: 13; CDR3nt: TGTGCCAGCGCGGGGCTTGGCCAAGAGACCCAGTACTTC; CDR3aa: CASAGLGQETQYF
d_gene: -; abundance: -; v_gene: TRBV28; j_gene: TRBJ2-7; len: 16; CDR3nt: TGTGCCAGCAGCACTCCGGGGGCGGGAGCCCGTAGGGAGCAGTACTTC; CDR3aa: CASSTPGAGARREQYF
d_gene: -; abundance: once; v_gene: TRBV7-9; j_gene: TRBJ2-5; len: 12; CDR3nt: TGTGCCAGCAGCCCGAGCCAAGAGACCCAGTACTTC; CDR3aa: CASSPSQETQYF